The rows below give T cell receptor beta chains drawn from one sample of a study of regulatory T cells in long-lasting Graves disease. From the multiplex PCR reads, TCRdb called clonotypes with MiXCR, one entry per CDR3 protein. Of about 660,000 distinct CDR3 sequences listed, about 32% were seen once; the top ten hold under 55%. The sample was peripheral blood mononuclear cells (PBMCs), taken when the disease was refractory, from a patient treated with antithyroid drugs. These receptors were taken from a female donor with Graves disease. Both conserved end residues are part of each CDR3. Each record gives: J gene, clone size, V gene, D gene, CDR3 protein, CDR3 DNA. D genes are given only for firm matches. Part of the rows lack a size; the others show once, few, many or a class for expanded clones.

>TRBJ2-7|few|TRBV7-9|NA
CASRYGDEQYF
TGTGCCAGCAGGTACGGTGACGAGCAGTACTTC
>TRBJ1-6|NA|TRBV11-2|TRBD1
CASSRFWGDSNSPLHF
TGTGCCAGCAGCCGATTTTGGGGGGACAGTAATTCACCCCTCCACTTT
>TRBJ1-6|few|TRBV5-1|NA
CASSLGGDDSPLHF
TGCGCCAGCAGCTTGGGGGGCGACGATTCACCCCTCCACTTT
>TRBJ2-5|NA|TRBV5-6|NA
CASSAWRGGETQYF
TGTGCCAGCAGCGCCTGGAGGGGGGGGGAGACCCAGTACTTC
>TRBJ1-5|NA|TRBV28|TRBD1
CASRMTGGAGENQPQHF
TGTGCCAGCAGGATGACAGGGGGCGCAGGGGAAAATCAGCCCCAGCATTTT
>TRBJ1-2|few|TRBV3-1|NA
CASSQGFGANYGYTF
TGTGCCAGCAGCCAAGGATTCGGAGCTAACTATGGCTACACCTTC
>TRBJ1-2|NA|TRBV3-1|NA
CASSQGWGANYGYTF
TGTGCCAGCAGCCAAGGTTGGGGTGCTAACTATGGCTACACCTTC
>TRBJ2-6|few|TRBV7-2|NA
CASSLATTSGANVLTF
TGTGCCAGCAGCTTAGCGACAACCTCTGGGGCCAACGTCCTGACTTTC
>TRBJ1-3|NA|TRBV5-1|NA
CASSNGNTIYF
TGCGCCAGCAGCAACGGGAACACCATATATTTT
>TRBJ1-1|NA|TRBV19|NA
CASSIYGVRGPNTEAFF
TGTGCCAGTAGTATATACGGGGTTAGAGGTCCCAACACTGAAGCTTTCTTT
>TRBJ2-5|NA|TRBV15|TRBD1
CATSSSGQVQETQYF
TGTGCCACCAGCAGCTCTGGACAGGTCCAAGAGACCCAGTACTTC
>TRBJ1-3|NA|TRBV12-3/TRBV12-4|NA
CASSDHPGVGNTIYF
TGTGCCAGCAGTGACCATCCAGGGGTTGGAAACACCATATATTTT
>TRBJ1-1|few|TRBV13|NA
CASSLWTGSNTEAFF
TGTGCCAGCAGCCTATGGACCGGTTCGAACACTGAAGCTTTCTTT
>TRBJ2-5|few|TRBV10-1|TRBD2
CASSPGTSVTQETQYF
TGCGCCAGCAGTCCCGGGACTAGCGTGACTCAAGAGACCCAGTACTTC
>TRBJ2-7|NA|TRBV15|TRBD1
CATSRRTGADEQYF
TGTGCCACCAGCAGAAGGACAGGGGCCGACGAGCAGTACTTC
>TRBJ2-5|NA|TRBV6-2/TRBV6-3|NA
CASSVAREETQYF
TGTGCCAGCAGTGTAGCCAGGGAAGAGACCCAGTACTTC
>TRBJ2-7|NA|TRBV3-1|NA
CASSQGRTDCEQYF
TGTGCCAGCAGCCAAGGGAGGACTGACTGCGAGCAGTACTTC
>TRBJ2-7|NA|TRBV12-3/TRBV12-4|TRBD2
CAGSLAGGIKEQYF
TGTGCCGGCAGTCTAGCGGGAGGGATTAAGGAGCAGTACTTC
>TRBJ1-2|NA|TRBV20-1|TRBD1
CSARDPGQGYGYTF
TGCAGTGCTAGAGACCCCGGACAGGGCTATGGCTACACCTTC
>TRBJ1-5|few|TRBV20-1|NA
CSARDPQGPWGNQPQHF
TGCAGTGCTAGAGATCCGCAGGGGCCGTGGGGCAATCAGCCCCAGCATTTT
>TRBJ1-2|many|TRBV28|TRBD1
CASTRGQEYYGYTF
TGTGCCAGCACGCGGGGACAGGAGTACTATGGCTACACCTTC
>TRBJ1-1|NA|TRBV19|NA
CASIYSRGGTEAFF
TGTGCCAGCATATATTCCCGGGGAGGCACTGAAGCTTTCTTT
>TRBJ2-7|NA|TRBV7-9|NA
CASSFQPSSLQGYGYEQYF
TGTGCCAGCAGCTTTCAGCCCAGCAGCTTACAAGGCTATGGATACGAGCAGTACTTC
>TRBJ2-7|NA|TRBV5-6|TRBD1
CASLGVTGGSHGQYF
TGTGCCAGCTTAGGAGTAACAGGGGGATCCCACGGGCAGTACTTC
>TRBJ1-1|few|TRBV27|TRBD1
CASNRQGFTEAFF
TGTGCCAGCAATCGACAGGGGTTCACTGAAGCTTTCTTT
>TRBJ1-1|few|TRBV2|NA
CASRMRGRNTEAFF
TGTGCCAGCAGGATGCGGGGCAGAAACACTGAAGCTTTCTTT
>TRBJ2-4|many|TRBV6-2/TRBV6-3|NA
CASSYSNDLLAKNIQYF
TGTGCCAGCAGTTACTCGAATGACCTTTTAGCCAAAAACATTCAGTACTTC
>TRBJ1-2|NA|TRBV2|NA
CASSEKDGHINYGYTF
TGTGCCAGCAGTGAGAAGGACGGACACATAAACTATGGCTACACCTTC
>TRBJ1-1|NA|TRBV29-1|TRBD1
CSVSVAGGTEAFF
TGCAGCGTTTCGGTGGCAGGGGGCACTGAAGCTTTCTTT
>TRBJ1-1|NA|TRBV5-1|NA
CASRGGVVGMNTEAFF
TGCGCCAGCCGGGGAGGGGTTGTGGGCATGAACACTGAAGCTTTCTTT
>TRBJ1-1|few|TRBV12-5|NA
CASGLQIGSLGTEAFF
TGTGCTAGTGGTTTGCAGATCGGGTCCTTGGGGACTGAAGCTTTCTTT
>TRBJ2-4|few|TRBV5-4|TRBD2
CASSFGLAGEGSKNIQYF
TGTGCCAGCAGCTTTGGACTAGCGGGAGAAGGGTCCAAAAACATTCAGTACTTC
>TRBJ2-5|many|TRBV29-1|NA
CSVEWVETQYF
TGCAGCGTTGAATGGGTGGAGACCCAGTACTTC
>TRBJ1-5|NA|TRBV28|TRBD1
CASSLGQEKKPQHF
TGTGCCAGCAGTTTGGGACAGGAAAAAAAGCCCCAGCATTTT
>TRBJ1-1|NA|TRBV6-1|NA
CASSQGGRLPNTEAFF
TGTGCCAGCAGTCAAGGGGGGAGACTGCCGAACACTGAAGCTTTCTTT
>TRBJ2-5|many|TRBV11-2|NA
CASSPQRERQETQYF
TGTGCCAGCAGCCCCCAACGGGAGCGGCAAGAGACCCAGTACTTC
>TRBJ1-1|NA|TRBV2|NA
CASNLDGVQNGAFF
TGTGCCAGCAATCTCGACGGGGTCCAAAACGGAGCTTTCTTT
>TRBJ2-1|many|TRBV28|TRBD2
CASNLRGLAGRNEQFF
TGTGCCAGCAACCTTAGGGGACTAGCGGGAAGAAATGAGCAGTTCTTC
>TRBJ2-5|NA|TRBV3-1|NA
CASSQGPGKETQYF
TGTGCCAGCAGCCAGGGACCAGGGAAAGAGACCCAGTACTTC
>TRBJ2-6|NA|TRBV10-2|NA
CATINSGANVLTF
TGCGCCACCATCAACTCTGGGGCCAACGTCCTGACTTTC
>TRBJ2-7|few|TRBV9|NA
CASSVGGPGLASYEQYF
TGTGCCAGCAGCGTAGGAGGTCCGGGACTCGCCTCCTACGAGCAGTACTTC
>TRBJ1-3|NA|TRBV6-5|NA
CASSSTTGLGNTIYF
TGTGCCAGCAGTTCAACGACAGGACTTGGAAACACCATATATTTT
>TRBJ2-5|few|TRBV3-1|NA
CASSQDPRALGGETQYF
TGTGCCAGCAGCCAAGATCCGAGGGCTCTAGGTGGAGAGACCCAGTACTTC
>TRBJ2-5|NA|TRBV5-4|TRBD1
CASSLGQGSYQETQYF
TGTGCCAGCAGCTTAGGACAGGGCTCGTACCAAGAGACCCAGTACTTC
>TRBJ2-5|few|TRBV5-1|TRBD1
CASSEGQIPQETQYF
TGCGCCAGCAGCGAGGGACAGATACCACAAGAGACCCAGTACTTC
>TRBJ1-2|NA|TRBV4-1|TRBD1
CASSQPTGASYGYTF
TGCGCCAGCAGCCAACCAACAGGGGCGAGCTATGGCTACACCTTC
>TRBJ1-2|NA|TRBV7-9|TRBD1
CASSPPRTGGYGYTF
TGTGCCAGCAGCCCGCCACGGACAGGGGGCTATGGCTACACCTTC
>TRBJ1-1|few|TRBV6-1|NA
CASTYGSLAFF
TGTGCCAGCACCTACGGTTCCCTGGCTTTCTTT
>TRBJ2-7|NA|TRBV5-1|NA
CASSPNRQGRRAYEQYF
TGCGCCAGCAGCCCCAATCGACAGGGACGGAGGGCCTACGAGCAGTACTTC
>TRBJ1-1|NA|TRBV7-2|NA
CASSFESEAFF
TGTGCCAGCAGCTTCGAGTCGGAAGCTTTCTTT
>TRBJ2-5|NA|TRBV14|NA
CASSWFQETQYF
TGTGCCAGCAGCTGGTTCCAAGAGACCCAGTACTTC
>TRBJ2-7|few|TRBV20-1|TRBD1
CSARGGQVYEQYF
TGCAGTGCTAGAGGCGGACAGGTCTACGAGCAGTACTTC